The clone carrying this TCR beta chain was counted once. These data belong to a study of blood T cell repertoires in COVID-19. Measured with immunoSEQ multiplex PCR; TCRdb has only the in-frame clones, and not every one. The sample shows 120,000 or so clones, approximately 90% of them seen only once. The V end was cut by 4 bases, the J end by 7 bases, with 14 bases between. In germline, CDR1 is SNHLY, CDR2 FYNNEI. The CDR3 spans 14 residues. The J gene is TRBJ2-1, the V gene TRBV2; the D gene is possibly TRBD2 (5 bases). Sample: peripheral blood. The TCR was taken from a man between 45 and 60 years old with acute or convalescent COVID-19. DNA of the CDR3: TGTGCCAGCAGTGCGGGAAGGAGTCGGAATGAGCAGTTCTTC. Translating it yields CASSAGRSRNEQFF. The whole variable domain, remainder taken from reference TRBV2 and TRBJ2-1, is EPEVTQTPSHQVTQMGQEVILRCVPISNHLYFYWYRQILGQKVEFLVSFYNNEISEKSEIFDDQFSVERPDGSNFTLKIRSTKLEDSAMYFCASSAGRSRNEQFFGPGTRLTVL.